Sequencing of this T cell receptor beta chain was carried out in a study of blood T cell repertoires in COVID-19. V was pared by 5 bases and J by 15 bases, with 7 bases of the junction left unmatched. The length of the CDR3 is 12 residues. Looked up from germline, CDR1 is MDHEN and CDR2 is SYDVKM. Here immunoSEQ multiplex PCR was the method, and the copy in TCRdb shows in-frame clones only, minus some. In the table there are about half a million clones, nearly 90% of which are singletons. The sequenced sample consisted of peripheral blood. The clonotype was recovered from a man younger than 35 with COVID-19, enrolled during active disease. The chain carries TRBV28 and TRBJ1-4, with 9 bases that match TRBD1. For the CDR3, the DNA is TGTGCCAGCAGTCCGGGGACAGGGTCGGTGTTTTTT. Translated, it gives CASSPGTGSVFF.